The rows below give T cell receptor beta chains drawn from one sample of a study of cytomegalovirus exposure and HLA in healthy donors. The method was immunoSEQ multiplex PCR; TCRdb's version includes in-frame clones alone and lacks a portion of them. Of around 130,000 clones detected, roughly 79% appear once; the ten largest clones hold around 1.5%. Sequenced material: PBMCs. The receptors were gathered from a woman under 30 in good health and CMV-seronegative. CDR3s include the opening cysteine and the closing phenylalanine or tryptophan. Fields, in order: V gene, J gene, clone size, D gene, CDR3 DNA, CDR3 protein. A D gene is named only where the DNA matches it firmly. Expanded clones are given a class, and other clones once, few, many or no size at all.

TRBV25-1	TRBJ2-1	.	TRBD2	TGTGCCAGCAGTGGACCGGGGGGGAATGAGCAGTTCTTC	CASSGPGGNEQFF
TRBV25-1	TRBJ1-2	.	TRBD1	TGTGCCAGCAGTGAATCTAGGGGGCCGGCTAACTATGGCTACACCTTC	CASSESRGPANYGYTF
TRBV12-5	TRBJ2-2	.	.	TGTGCTAGTGGTAACGTCGGTCCGAACACCGGGGAGCTGTTTTTT	CASGNVGPNTGELFF
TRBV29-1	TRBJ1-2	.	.	TGCAGCGTTGCGCCCAGGGGCGCGAATGGCGGCTACACCTTC	CSVAPRGANGGYTF
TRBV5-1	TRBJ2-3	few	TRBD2	TGCGTCAGCAGCTTGGAGGCTAGCGGGAGCGTTTTGGATACGCAGTATTTT	CVSSLEASGSVLDTQYF
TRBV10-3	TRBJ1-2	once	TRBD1	TGTGCCATCAGTGGGCAGGGGGCGCGTGGCTACACCTTC	CAISGQGARGYTF
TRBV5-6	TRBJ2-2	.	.	TGTGCCAGCAGCTTGGGGCAGGGTATCACCGGGGAGCTGTTTTTT	CASSLGQGITGELFF
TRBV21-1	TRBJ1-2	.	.	TGTGCCACCCGAATGGACGGGCAAAGGGGTGGCTACACCTTC	CATRMDGQRGGYTF
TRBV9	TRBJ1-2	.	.	TGTGCCAGCAGCGTAGGTGGGGCGCAGGACTATGGCTACACCTTC	CASSVGGAQDYGYTF
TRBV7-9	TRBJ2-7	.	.	TGTGCCAGCAGCCCAGGGGCCAACAGCGGCGATTCCTACGAGCAGTACTTC	CASSPGANSGDSYEQYF
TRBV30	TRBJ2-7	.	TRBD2	TGTGCCTGGATCAGCGGGAGGGCGGGCTACGAGCAGTACTTC	CAWISGRAGYEQYF
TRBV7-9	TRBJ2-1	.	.	TGTGCCAGCAGCCCTCCAGGTTTTGAGCAGTTCTTC	CASSPPGFEQFF
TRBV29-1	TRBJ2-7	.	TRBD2	TGCAGCGTTTACGTTAGCGGGAGAAGAACGTACGAGCAGTACTTC	CSVYVSGRRTYEQYF
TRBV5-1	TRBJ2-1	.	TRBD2	TGCGCCAGCAGCTTGGTTGGGGGACTAGCGGGAGACAATGAGCAGTTCTTC	CASSLVGGLAGDNEQFF
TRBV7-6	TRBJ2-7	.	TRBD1	TGTGCCAGCAGCCCGCGGACAGGGCAATCCTACGAGCAGTACTTC	CASSPRTGQSYEQYF
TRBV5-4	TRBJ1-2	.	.	TGTGCCAGCAGCCAAGACTCAAACTATGGCTACACCTTC	CASSQDSNYGYTF
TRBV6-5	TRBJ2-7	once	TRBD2	TGTGCCAGCAGACGTAGCGGGACCCTTTCCACCGAGCAGTACTTC	CASRRSGTLSTEQYF
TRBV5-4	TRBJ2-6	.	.	TGTGCCAGCAGCTTGTGGCTCCTGGGGGCCTCTGGGGCCAACGTCCTGACTTTC	CASSLWLLGASGANVLTF
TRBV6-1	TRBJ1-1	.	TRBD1	TGTGCCAGCTTTAGGGGGCGCGGGTACACTGAAGCTTTCTTT	CASFRGRGYTEAFF
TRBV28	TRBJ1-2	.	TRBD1	TGTGCCAGCAGTTCCGGACAGGGCGTAAGCGGCTACACCTTC	CASSSGQGVSGYTF
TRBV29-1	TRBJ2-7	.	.	TGCAGCGTCGCCCCCACGCCGGGGGACGAGCAGTACTTC	CSVAPTPGDEQYF
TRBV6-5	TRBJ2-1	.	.	TGTGCCAGCAGTTACACAACGAGGCTCCAAAACAATGAGCAGTTCTTC	CASSYTTRLQNNEQFF
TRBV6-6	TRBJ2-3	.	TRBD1	TGTGCCAGCAGCCCGCCGGACAGGGATACGCAGTATTTT	CASSPPDRDTQYF
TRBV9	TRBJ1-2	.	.	TGTGCCAGCATGGCCAGGGAAGCGTCCTTATATGGCTACACCTTC	CASMAREASLYGYTF
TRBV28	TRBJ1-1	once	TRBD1	TGTGCCAGCAGTTTAGAGACAGGGGAAATTGACACTGAAGCTTTCTTT	CASSLETGEIDTEAFF
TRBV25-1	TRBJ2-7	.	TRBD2	TGTGCCAGCAGTGACCGGCGGGAGGGCCACGAGCAGTACTTC	CASSDRREGHEQYF
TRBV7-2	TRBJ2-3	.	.	TGTGCCAGCGCGCTCACAGATACGCAGTATTTT	CASALTDTQYF
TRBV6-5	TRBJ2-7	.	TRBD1	TGTGCCAGCAGTCCACCGGGACAGGTAATGTACGAGCAGTACTTC	CASSPPGQVMYEQYF
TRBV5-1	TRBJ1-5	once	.	TGCGCCAGCAGCAGGAGCGGAGCAGGAGGGCAGCCCCAGCATTTT	CASSRSGAGGQPQHF
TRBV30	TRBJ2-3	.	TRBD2	TGTGCCTGGACTAGCGGGATGAGGGATACGCAGTATTTT	CAWTSGMRDTQYF
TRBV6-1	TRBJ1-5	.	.	TGTGCCAGCAGTGAATACAGGCATAGCAATCAGCCCCAGCATTTT	CASSEYRHSNQPQHF
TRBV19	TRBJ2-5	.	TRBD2	TGTGCCAGTAGTAATCCGGGAGGGCCCCAAGAGACCCAGTACTTC	CASSNPGGPQETQYF
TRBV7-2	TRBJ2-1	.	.	TGTGCCAGCAGCTTACAGGGATGGGAGCAGTTCTTC	CASSLQGWEQFF
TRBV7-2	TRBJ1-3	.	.	TGTGCCAGCAGCTCCCAGGCTCCCGGAAACACCATATATTTT	CASSSQAPGNTIYF
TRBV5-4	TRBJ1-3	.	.	TGTGCCAGCAGCGGGGGACAAAGCTCTGGAAACACCATATATTTT	CASSGGQSSGNTIYF
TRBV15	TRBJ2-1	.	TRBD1	TGTGCCACCAGCGGGGGGGGACAGGGTTACAATGAGCAGTTCTTC	CATSGGGQGYNEQFF
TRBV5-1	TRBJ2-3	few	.	TGCGCCAGCAGCTTGGGGGACACCGGCACAGATACGCAGTATTTT	CASSLGDTGTDTQYF
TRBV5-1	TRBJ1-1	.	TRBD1	TGCGCCAGCAGCCGGGGACAGGGTATGAACACTGAAGCTTTCTTT	CASSRGQGMNTEAFF
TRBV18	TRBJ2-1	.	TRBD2	TGTGCCAGCTCACCAAAGTCTAGCGGGAGATTTAGGGAGCAGTTCTTC	CASSPKSSGRFREQFF
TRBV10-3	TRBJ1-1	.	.	TGTGCCACCCGGCGGGACACTGAAGCTTTCTTT	CATRRDTEAFF
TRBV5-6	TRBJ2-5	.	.	TGTGCCAGCAGCCTCGGCCTAGGGACCCAGTACTTC	CASSLGLGTQYF
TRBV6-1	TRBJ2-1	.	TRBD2	TGTGCCAGCAGACCGGGACTACCTTTTGGTGAGCAGTTCTTC	CASRPGLPFGEQFF
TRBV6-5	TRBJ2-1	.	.	TGTGCCAGCAGCCAAAGCGGAGGAACGTCCAATGAGCAGTTCTTC	CASSQSGGTSNEQFF
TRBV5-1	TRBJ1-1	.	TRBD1	TGCGCCAGCAGCCGACCCGGACAGGGCTTATTCGACACTGAAGCTTTCTTT	CASSRPGQGLFDTEAFF
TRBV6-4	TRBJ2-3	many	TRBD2	TGTGCCAGCAGTCCCAGCGGGAGGGCCACAGATACGCAGTATTTT	CASSPSGRATDTQYF
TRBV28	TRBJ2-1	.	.	TGTGCCAGCAGTTCACTAGAGCGAATTTACAATGAGCAGTTCTTC	CASSSLERIYNEQFF
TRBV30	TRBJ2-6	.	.	TGTGCCTGGAACCCCAGGGGAAGGGGGGCCAACGTCCTGACTTTC	CAWNPRGRGANVLTF